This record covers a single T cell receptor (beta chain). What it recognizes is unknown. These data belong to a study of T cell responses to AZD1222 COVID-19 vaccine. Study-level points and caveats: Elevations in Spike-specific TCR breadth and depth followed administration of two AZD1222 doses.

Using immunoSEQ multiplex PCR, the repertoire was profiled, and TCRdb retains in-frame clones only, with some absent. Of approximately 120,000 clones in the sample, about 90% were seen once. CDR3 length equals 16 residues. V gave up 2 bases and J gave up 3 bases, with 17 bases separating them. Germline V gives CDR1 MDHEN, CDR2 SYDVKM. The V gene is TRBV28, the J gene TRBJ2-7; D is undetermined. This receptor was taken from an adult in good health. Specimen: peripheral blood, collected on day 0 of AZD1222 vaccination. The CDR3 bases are TGTGCCAGCAGTTTAGGGTCAGCACTATCCGACTACGAGCAGTACTTC. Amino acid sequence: CASSLGSALSDYEQYF.